This T cell receptor beta chain stems from a study of T cells in Graves' hyperthyroidism and ophthalmopathy (dated by TCRdb to between 2018 and 2021). Regarding the study in general: To identify TCR V-J signatures that set the groups apart, the researchers used a discovery cohort of 90 to 100 patients, made up of 40 to 45 with Graves' ophthalmopathy and about 55 with stable Graves' hyperthyroidism. Prospective prediction of ophthalmopathy was tested in an independent validation cohort of fewer than 20 hyperthyroidism patients and around 16 patients who later progressed to ophthalmopathy. The roughly 94 discovery patients were randomly divided into training and test sets at a 7:3 ratio. Thyroid tissue and blood T-cell repertoires from six Graves' hyperthyroidism patients were also compared in the study. After blood sampling, hyperthyroidism patients were treated with methimazole at a starting dose of 30 mg daily, and ophthalmopathy patients were treated with high-dose intravenous methylprednisolone. According to the paper, TCR Vbeta CDR3 sequencing was carried out on approximately 140 peripheral blood samples, which came from fewer than 50 ophthalmopathy, around 74 hyperthyroidism and some 17 progressor patients. Beyond this particular receptor, the publication reports: In validation, the model predicted progression to ophthalmopathy a median of around 6.5 months before onset, with approximately 70% sensitivity and about 72% specificity. In cross-validation, a model built on a 13 V-J signature told ophthalmopathy apart from stable hyperthyroidism with roughly 87% sensitivity and 81% to 82% specificity, and in testing the same model reached 80%/75%. No statistical method was used to fix the sample size in advance, and group allocation was not hidden from the investigators. Most expanded thyroid clonotypes (frequency above 0.001) were also detected in blood, suggesting blood repertoires may reflect thyroid immune responses.

Comments on this clonotype: It has no known antigen specificity. No base-level quality is on record; no much larger clone is a single base apart.

The TCR beta CDR3 regions were amplified from RNA transcripts. The TCR CDR3 was subjected to a first round of RT-PCR using the HTBI primer set and the Qiagen OneStep RT-PCR kit. Libraries were constructed in a second round of multiplex PCR, after which size selection and purification were carried out. Libraries were sequenced paired-end with 100 bp reads on an Illumina HiSeq2000. The original pipeline was this. SOAPnuke was used to process the raw data, removing reads that contained adapters or uncalled bases, had a mean Phred below 15, or lacked an exact match to the constant primer or identifier. High-quality paired reads were merged using COPE v1.2.5, and each unique nucleotide sequence was defined as a clonotype. MiTCR v1.1 was used to align clonotypes to the IMGT TRBV, TRBD and TRBJ reference segments. Only V-J combinations with frequency above 0.0001, covering about 99% of repertoires, were analysed. A TCS score was defined as the ratio of F50 (clonal expansion) to E x V (chaos), with BLOSUM62-based TCRdist applied between CDR3 peptides within each V-J. Welch's t-statistics and random forest reduced just over 500 V-J features to 10 to 15, which were used in a naive Bayes classifier (R e1071). The similarity between thyroid and blood repertoires was quantified using the Morisita-Horn index. TCRdb redid the processing of the public reads, applying fastp at Q25 and MiXCR, and retained in-frame beta chains. Rows matching on CDR3 protein sequence are summarized as one entry with the most common DNA and genes. V and J calls and clone size were set by TCRdb, not the authors. Present in this sample are about 700,000 distinct CDR3 sequences, 45% of which were seen just once. The ten largest clonotypes hold approximately 6.8% of the sample.

After removal of 6 bases from V and 2 bases from J, the junction retains 12 bases not matched to a gene. The germline V gene (reference sequence) sets CDR1 to SEHNR and CDR2 to FQNEAQ. The CDR3, from cysteine to phenylalanine, totals 16 residues. The CDR3 DNA has 48 bases and is translated from base 1. Exclusion was applied to patients with uncontrolled infections, other autoimmune diseases, pregnancy or lactation. Clinical symptoms, serum thyroxine and TRAb, thyroid ultrasound, and orbital computed tomography formed the basis for the diagnoses. Total RNA was extracted using Trizol reagent, and RNA quality was assessed on an Agilent 2100 Bioanalyzer.

The V and J segments used are TRBV7-9 and TRBJ2-7, with TRBD2 matching 8 junction bases. The receptor's source is an adult man with Graves' disease, either hyperthyroidism or ophthalmopathy (not recorded which). Sequencing was carried out using peripheral blood or thyroid tissue (not recorded which). The CDR3 corresponds to CASSLITGGYPYEQYF. DNA sequence: TGTGCCAGCAGTTTAATTACGGGGGGGTATCCCTACGAGCAGTACTTC.